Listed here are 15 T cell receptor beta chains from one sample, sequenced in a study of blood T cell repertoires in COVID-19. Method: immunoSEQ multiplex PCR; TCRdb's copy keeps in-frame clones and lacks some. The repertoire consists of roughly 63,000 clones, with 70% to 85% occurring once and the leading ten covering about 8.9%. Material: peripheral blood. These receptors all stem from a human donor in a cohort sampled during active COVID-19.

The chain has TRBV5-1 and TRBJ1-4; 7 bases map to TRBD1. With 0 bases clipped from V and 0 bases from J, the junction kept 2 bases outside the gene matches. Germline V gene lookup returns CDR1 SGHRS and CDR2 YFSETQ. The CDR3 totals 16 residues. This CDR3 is CASSLGGTATNEKLFF. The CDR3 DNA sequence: TGCGCCAGCAGCTTGGGGGGGACAGCAACTAATGAAAAACTGTTTTTT.

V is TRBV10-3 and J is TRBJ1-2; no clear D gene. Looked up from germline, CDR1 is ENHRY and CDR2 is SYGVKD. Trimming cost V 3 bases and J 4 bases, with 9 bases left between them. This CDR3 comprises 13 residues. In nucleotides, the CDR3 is TGTGCCATCAGTGACGGACTTCTCTATGGCTACACCTTC. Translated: CAISDGLLYGYTF.

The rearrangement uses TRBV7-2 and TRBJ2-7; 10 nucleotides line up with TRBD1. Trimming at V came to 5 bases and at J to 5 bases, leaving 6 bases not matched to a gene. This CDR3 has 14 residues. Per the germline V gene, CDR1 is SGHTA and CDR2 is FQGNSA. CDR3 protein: CASSRRGQGDEQYF. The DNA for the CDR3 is TGTGCCAGCAGCCGCCGTGGACAGGGGGACGAGCAGTACTTC. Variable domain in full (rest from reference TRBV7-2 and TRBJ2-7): GAGVSQSPSNKVTEKGKDVELRCDPISGHTALYWYRQSLGQGLEFLIYFQGNSAPDKSGLPSDRFSAERTGGSVSTLTIQRTQQEDSAVYLCASSRRGQGDEQYFGPGTRLTVT.

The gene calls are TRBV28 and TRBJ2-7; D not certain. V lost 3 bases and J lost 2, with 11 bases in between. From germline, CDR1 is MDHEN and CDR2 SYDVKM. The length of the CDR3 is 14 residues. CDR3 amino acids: CASSFWADPYEQYF. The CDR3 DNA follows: TGTGCCAGCAGTTTTTGGGCAGACCCCTACGAGCAGTACTTC. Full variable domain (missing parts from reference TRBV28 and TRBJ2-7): DVKVTQSSRYLVKRTGEKVFLECVQDMDHENMFWYRQDPGLGLRLIYFSYDVKMKEKGDIPEGYSVSREKKERFSLILESASTNQTSMYLCASSFWADPYEQYFGPGTRLTVT.

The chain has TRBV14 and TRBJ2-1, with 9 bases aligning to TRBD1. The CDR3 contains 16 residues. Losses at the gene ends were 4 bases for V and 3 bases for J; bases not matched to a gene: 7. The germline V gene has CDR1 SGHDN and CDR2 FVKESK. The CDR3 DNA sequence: TGTGCCAGCAGCCCATCCGGGACAGGGAACTACAATGAGCAGTTCTTC. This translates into CASSPSGTGNYNEQFF.

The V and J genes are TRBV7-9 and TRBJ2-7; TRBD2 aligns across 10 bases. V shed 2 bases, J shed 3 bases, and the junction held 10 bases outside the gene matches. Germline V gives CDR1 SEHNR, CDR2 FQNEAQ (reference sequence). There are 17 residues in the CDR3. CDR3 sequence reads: CASSLPYGGTSDYEQYF. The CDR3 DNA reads TGTGCCAGCAGCTTACCCTATGGGGGGACTAGCGACTACGAGCAGTACTTC.

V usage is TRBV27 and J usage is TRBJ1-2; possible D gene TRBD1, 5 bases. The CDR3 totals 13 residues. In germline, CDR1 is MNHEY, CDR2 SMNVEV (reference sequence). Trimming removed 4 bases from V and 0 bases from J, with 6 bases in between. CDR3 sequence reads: CASSSDTNYGYTF. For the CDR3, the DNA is TGTGCCAGCAGTTCGGACACTAACTATGGCTACACCTTC.

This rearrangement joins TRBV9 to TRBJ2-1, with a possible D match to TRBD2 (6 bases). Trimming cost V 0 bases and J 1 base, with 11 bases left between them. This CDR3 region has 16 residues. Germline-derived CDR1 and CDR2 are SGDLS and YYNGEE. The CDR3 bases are TGTGCCAGCAGCGTAGGGGGGGTAGGGTCCTACAATGAGCAGTTCTTC. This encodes CASSVGGVGSYNEQFF. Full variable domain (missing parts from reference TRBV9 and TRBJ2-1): DSGVTQTPKHLITATGQRVTLRCSPRSGDLSVYWYQQSLDQGLQFLIQYYNGEERAKGNILERFSAQQFPDLHSELNLSSLELGDSALYFCASSVGGVGSYNEQFFGPGTRLTVL.

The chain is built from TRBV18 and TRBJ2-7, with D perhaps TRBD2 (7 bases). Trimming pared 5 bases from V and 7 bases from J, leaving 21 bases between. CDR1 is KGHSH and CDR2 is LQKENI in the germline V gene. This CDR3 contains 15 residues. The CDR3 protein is CASSSVAGAFGEQYF. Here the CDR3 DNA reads TGTGCCAGCTCATCTGTGGCGGGGGCCTTTGGGGAGCAGTACTTC.

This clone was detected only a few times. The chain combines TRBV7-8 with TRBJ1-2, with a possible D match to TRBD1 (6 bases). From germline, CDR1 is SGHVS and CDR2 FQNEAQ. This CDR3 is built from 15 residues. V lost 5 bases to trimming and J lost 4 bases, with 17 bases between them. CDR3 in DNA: TGTGCCAGCAGCGCCTCACAGGGATCCCTCTATGGCTACACCTTC. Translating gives CASSASQGSLYGYTF.

CDR3 in amino acids: CASSPRTIGDTQYF. CDR3 coding DNA: TGTGCCAGCTCACCACGAACTATCGGGGATACGCAGTATTTT. The chain recombines TRBV18 with TRBJ2-3; D ambiguous. The CDR3 extends over 14 amino acids. The V gene's germline CDR1 is KGHSH and CDR2 LQKENI. Trimming shortened V by 1 base and J by 6 bases, and 11 bases separated the two germline ends. The full variable domain, with the rest looked up from reference TRBV18 and TRBJ2-3, is NAGVMQNPRHLVRRRGQEARLRCSPMKGHSHVYWYRQLPEEGLKFMVYLQKENIIDESGMPKERFSAEFPKEGPSILRIQQVVRGDSAAYFCASSPRTIGDTQYFGPGTRLTVL.

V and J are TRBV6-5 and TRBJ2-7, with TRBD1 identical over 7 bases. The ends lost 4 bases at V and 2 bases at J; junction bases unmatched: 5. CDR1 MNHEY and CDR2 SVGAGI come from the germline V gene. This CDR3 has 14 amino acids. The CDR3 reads CASSLNRGPYEQYF. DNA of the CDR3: TGTGCCAGCAGTTTGAACAGGGGACCCTACGAGCAGTACTTC.

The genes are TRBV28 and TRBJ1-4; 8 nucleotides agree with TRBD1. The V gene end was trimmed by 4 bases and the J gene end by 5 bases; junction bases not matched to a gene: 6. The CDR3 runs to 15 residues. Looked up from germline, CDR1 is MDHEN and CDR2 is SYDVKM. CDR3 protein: CASSWGQVGNEKLFF. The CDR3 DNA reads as TGTGCCAGCAGTTGGGGACAGGTGGGGAATGAAAAACTGTTTTTT.

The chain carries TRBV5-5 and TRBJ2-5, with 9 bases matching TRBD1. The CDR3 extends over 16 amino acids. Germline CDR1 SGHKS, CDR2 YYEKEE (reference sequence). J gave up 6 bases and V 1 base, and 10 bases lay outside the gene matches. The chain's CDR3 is CASSLSSGTGMQTQYF. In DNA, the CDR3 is TGTGCCAGCAGCTTGTCGTCCGGGACAGGGATGCAGACCCAGTACTTC.

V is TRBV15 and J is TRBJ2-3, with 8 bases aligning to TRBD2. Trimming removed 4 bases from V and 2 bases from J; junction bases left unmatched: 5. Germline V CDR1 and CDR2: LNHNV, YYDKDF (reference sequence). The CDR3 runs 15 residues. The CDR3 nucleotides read TGTGCCACCAGCATCCTTAGCGGGATCACAGATACGCAGTATTTT. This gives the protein CATSILSGITDTQYF.